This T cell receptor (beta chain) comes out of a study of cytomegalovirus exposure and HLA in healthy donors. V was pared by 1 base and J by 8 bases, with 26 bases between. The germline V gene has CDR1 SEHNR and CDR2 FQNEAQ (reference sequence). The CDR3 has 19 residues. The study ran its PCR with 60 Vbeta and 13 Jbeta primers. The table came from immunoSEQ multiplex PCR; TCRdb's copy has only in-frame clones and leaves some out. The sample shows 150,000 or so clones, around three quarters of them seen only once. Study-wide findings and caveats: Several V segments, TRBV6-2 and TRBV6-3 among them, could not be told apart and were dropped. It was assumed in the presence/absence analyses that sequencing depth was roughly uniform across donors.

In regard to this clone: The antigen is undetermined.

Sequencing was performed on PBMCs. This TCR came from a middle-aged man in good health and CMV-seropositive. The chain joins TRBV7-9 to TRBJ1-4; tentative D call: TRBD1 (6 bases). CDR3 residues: CASSLEHNRVKGVREKLFF. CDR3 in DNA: TGTGCCAGCAGCTTAGAGCACAACAGGGTGAAAGGGGTGAGAGAAAAACTGTTTTTT.